The 5 T cell receptor beta chains given below trace back to one sample, sequenced in a study of shared clonotypes between healthy human individuals. Sequenced by immunoSEQ multiplex PCR; TCRdb stores in-frame clones only, minus some. The sample records around 1.6 million clones, 95% to 99% being singletons. Sequencing was carried out using naive CD4+ T cells sorted from blood. As for subset: CD45RA+ positively selected. These receptors all come from a man aged 25-40 years in good health.

This rearrangement joins TRBV4-3 to TRBJ1-4; 7 bases match TRBD1. Trimming at V came to 5 bases and at J to 4 bases, leaving 10 bases not matched to a gene. CDR1 and CDR2 from the germline V gene are LGHNA and YSLEER. This CDR3 has 16 residues. In nucleotides, the CDR3 is TGCGCCAGCAGCTATTTTGGGACAGCTGATAATGAAAAACTGTTTTTT. Translation gives CASSYFGTADNEKLFF.

As regards this clone: At the DNA level, this CDR3 is encoded by other sequences in the same sample as well. This sequence joins TRBV28 and TRBJ2-7, with 14 nucleotides matching TRBD2. The germline V gene encodes CDR1 MDHEN and CDR2 SYDVKM. The CDR3 loop spans 14 amino acids. J was trimmed by 3 bases and V by 5 bases; bases with no gene match: 0. CDR3 sequence (DNA): TGTGCCAGCAGTGGGACTAGCGGGAGCTACGAGCAGTACTTC. Amino acids: CASSGTSGSYEQYF.

The CDR3 DNA follows: TGTGCCTGGAGACGGACAGGACCCCAGCCTATACAAAACTCTGGAAACACCATATATTTT. Encoded protein: CAWRRTGPQPIQNSGNTIYF. The chain couples TRBV30 to TRBJ1-3; 7 bases are shared with TRBD1. Germline V CDR1 and CDR2: GTSNPN, SVGIG (reference sequence). J gave up 0 bases and V 3 bases, and 20 bases lay outside the gene matches. The CDR3 runs to 20 residues.

The chain recombines TRBV29-1 with TRBJ1-2, with D perhaps matching TRBD1 (6 bases). Trimming left V 7 bases short and J 1 base short, with 19 bases between. Germline V lookup: CDR1 SQVTM, CDR2 ANQGSEA. This CDR3 has 15 amino acids. The CDR3 protein is CSGGGGPGINYGYTF. The DNA for the CDR3 is TGCAGCGGAGGGGGGGGACCAGGGATTAACTATGGCTACACCTTC. The variable domain in full, with the rest retrieved from reference TRBV29-1 and TRBJ1-2, is SAVISQKPSRDICQRGTSLTIQCQVDSQVTMMFWYRQQPGQSLTLIATANQGSEATYESGFVIDKFPISRPNLTFSTLTVSNMSPEDSSIYLCSGGGGPGINYGYTFGSGTRLTVV.

This chain connects TRBV10-1 to TRBJ2-1; TRBD2 agrees at 10 bases. Germline CDR1 reads WNHNN; CDR2 reads SYGVQD (reference sequence). Trimming took 3 bases from V and 5 from J; bases not matched to a gene: 4. The CDR3 has 15 amino acids. The CDR3 loop reads CASSDLLAGDNEQFF. The CDR3 DNA reads TGCGCCAGCAGTGATCTCCTAGCGGGAGACAATGAGCAGTTCTTC.